Listed below are T cell receptor beta chains from one sample, sequenced in a study of memory CD4+ T cells and cytomegalovirus serostatus. Repertoires were generated with immunoSEQ multiplex PCR, while TCRdb's copy carries only in-frame clones and drops some. In the table there are roughly 54,000 clones, around 76% of which are singletons. The specimen was memory CD4+ T cells from blood. The receptor set was obtained from an adult in good health and CMV-seronegative. Each CDR3 is given without its conserved first and last residue.

v_gene	j_gene	CDR3aa
TRBV6-5	TRBJ1-3	ASSRGQNIGNTIY
TRBV4-1	TRBJ2-1	ASMGSGARSNNEQF
TRBV6-6	TRBJ2-1	ASSYSLEGTNEQF
TRBV11-3	TRBJ1-1	AGHVSPTWGANTEAF
TRBV18	TRBJ2-7	ASSPRVGSSYEQY
TRBV9	TRBJ2-7	ASSVEWGSEQY
TRBV27	TRBJ1-3	ASRDSSGNTIY
TRBV18	TRBJ1-1	ASSPLGHLNTEAF
TRBV18	TRBJ2-7	ASSPGVYEQY
TRBV25-1	TRBJ1-2	ASGDIRGGYT
TRBV10-2	TRBJ1-2	ASSEGGLRGYT
TRBV4-3	TRBJ1-3	ASSQGQYSGNTIY
TRBV7-2	TRBJ2-7	ASSLEGGRYEQY
TRBV11-2	TRBJ1-2	ASSGLEGRVYGYT
TRBV7-7	TRBJ1-1	ASSSGTGTEAF
TRBV28	TRBJ1-5	ASEGLSNQPQH
TRBV2	TRBJ2-5	ASSVGPHQY
TRBV4-1	TRBJ1-5	ASSQGPLTGSSNQPQH
TRBV7-2	TRBJ2-7	ASSSLAGNYEQY
TRBV2	TRBJ1-2	ASTDRGNYGYT
TRBV30	TRBJ2-2	AWRTPRYGQGNTGELF
TRBV4-3	TRBJ1-3	ASSQVVGVGKGNTIY
TRBV5-1	TRBJ1-1	ASSSRGRDVDTEAF
TRBV6-5	TRBJ2-7	ASSGLRGHEQY
TRBV19	TRBJ2-1	ASSISRTGTGHNEQF
TRBV28	TRBJ2-6	ASSLNLLDRAKAGANVLT
TRBV6-6	TRBJ1-4	ASRWRATNEKLF
TRBV7-6	TRBJ2-5	ASSLAGGGGETQY
TRBV4-3	TRBJ1-2	ASSQGDSYYGYT
TRBV2	TRBJ2-5	ASSRRVGGETQY
TRBV5-8	TRBJ2-1	ASSKSASPYNEQF
TRBV6-5	TRBJ1-6	ASSLIQDNSPLH
TRBV6-1	TRBJ1-2	ASSEALNYGYT
TRBV6-5	TRBJ1-1	ASRPRGSSSEAF
TRBV7-4	TRBJ2-7	ASSLWTPPVECEQY
TRBV13	TRBJ1-4	ASSSLQEPKTNEKLF
TRBV5-6	TRBJ2-2	ASSLVGRSPRPSGELF
TRBV7-9	TRBJ2-5	ASSLSGTGGQETQY
TRBV27	TRBJ1-5	ASSSNTDGIHQPQH
TRBV28	TRBJ2-7	ASSSPGVSYEQY
TRBV7-9	TRBJ2-1	ASSFNSQRTSVNEQF
TRBV18	TRBJ2-3	ASSPLRPTGGRGWTDTQY
TRBV6-6	TRBJ1-6	ATLLQGGQSPLH
TRBV28	TRBJ1-2	ASIRGQGLGGYT
TRBV7-2	TRBJ2-2	ASSGWSGETGELF
TRBV18	TRBJ2-7	ASSLGQGAGEQY
TRBV7-8	TRBJ2-7	ASSPLDPGSYEQY
TRBV11-2	TRBJ1-6	ASSRNRVSYNSPLH